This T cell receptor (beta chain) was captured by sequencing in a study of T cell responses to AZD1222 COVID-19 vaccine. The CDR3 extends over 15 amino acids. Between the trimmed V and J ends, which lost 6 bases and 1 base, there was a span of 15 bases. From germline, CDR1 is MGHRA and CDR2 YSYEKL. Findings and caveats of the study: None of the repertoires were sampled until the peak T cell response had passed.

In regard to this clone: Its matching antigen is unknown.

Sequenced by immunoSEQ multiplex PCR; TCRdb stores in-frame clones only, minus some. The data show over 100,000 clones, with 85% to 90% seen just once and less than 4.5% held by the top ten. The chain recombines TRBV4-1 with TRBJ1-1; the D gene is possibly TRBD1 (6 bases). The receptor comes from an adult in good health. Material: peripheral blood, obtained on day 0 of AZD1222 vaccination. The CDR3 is CASRRTENSNTEAFF. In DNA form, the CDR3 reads TGCGCCAGCAGGCGGACAGAGAACTCGAACACTGAAGCTTTCTTT.